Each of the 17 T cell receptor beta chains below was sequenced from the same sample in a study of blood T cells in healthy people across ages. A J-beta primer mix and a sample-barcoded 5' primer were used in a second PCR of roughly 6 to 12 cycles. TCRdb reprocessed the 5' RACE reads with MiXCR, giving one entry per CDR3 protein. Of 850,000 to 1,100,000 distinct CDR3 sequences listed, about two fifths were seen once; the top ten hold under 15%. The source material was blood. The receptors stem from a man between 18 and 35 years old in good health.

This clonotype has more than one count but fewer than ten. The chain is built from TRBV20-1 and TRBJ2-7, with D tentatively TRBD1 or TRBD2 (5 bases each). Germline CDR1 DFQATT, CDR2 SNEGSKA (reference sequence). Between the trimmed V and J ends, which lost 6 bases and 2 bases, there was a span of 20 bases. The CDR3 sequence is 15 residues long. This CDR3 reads CSAADRDGTPYEQYF. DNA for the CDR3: TGCAGTGCCGCCGACCGGGACGGAACACCCTACGAGCAGTACTTC.

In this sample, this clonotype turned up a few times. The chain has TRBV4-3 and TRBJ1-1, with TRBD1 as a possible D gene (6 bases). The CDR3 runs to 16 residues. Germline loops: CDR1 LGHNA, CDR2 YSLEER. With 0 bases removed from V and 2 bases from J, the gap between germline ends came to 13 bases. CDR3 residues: CASSQDRGGGNTEAFF. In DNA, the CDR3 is TGCGCCAGCAGCCAAGACAGAGGAGGGGGTAACACTGAAGCTTTCTTT.

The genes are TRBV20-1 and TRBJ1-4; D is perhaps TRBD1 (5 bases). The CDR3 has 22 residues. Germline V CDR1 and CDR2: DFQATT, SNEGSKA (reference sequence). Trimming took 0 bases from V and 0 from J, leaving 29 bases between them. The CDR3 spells CSARDNLGQGRGGLTTNEKLFF. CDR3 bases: TGCAGTGCTAGAGATAATCTTGGGCAGGGACGGGGCGGCCTTACAACTAATGAAAAACTGTTTTTT.

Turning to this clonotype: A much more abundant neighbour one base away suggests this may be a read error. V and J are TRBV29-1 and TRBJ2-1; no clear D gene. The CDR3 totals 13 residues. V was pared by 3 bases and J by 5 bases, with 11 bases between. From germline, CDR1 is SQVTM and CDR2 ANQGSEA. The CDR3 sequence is CSVEGGPHNEQFF. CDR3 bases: TGCAGCGTTGAGGGTGGCCCGCACAATGAGCAGTTCTTC.

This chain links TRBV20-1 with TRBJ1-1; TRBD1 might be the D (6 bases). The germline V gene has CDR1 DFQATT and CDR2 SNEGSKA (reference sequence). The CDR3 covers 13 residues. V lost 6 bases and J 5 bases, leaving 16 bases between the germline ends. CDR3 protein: CSAKRNRATEAFF. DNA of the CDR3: TGCAGTGCCAAACGCAACAGGGCGACTGAAGCTTTCTTT.

Written as DNA, the CDR3 is TGCGCCAGCAGCTTGAAGACAGGGGGTTACAATGAGCAGTTCTTC. Translating it yields CASSLKTGGYNEQFF. V is TRBV5-1 and J is TRBJ2-1; 9 nucleotides align to TRBD1. The junction had 3 bases not matched to a gene; V was cut back by 1 base and J by 4 bases. CDR1 SGHRS and CDR2 YFSETQ come from the germline V gene. This CDR3 is 15 amino acids long.

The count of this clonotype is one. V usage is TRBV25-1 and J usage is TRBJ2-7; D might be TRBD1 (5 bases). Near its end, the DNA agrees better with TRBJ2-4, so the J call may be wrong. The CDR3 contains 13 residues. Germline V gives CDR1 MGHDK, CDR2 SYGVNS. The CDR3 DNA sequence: TGTGCCAGCAGCCCGACAGATCCCAGCATTCAGTACTTC. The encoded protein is CASSPTDPSIQYF.

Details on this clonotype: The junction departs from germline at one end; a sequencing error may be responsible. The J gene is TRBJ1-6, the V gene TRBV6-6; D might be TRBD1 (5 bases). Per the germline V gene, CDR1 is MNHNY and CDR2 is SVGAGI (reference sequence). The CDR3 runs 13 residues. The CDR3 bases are TGTGCCAGCAGAGACGACAGCAATTCACCCCCCCACTTT. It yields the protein CASRDDSNSPPHF.

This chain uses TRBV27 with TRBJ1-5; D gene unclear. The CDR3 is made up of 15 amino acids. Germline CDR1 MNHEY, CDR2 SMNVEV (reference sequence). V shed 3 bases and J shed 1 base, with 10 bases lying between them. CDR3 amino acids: CASSFKGGSNQPQHF. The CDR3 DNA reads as TGTGCCAGCAGTTTTAAGGGCGGGAGCAATCAGCCCCAGCATTTT.

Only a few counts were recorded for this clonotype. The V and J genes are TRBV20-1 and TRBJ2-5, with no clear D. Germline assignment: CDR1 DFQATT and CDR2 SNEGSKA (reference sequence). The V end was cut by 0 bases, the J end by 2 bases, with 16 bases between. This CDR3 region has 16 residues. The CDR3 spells CSARDMGRTRQETQYF. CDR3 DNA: TGCAGTGCTAGAGATATGGGCAGGACGCGGCAAGAGACCCAGTACTTC.

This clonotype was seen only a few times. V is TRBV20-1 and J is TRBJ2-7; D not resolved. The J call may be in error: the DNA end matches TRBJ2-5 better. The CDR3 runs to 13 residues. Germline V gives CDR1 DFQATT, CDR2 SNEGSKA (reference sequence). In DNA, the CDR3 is TGCAGTGCTAGAGTTGTAGGGTCTGAGACCCAGTACTTC. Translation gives CSARVVGSETQYF.

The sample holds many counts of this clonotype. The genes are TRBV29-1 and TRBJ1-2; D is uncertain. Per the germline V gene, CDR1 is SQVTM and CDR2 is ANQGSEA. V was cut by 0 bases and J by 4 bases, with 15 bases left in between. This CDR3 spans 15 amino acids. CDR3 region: CSVEDLGREFYGYTF. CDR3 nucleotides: TGCAGCGTTGAAGATCTGGGAAGGGAATTCTATGGCTACACCTTC.

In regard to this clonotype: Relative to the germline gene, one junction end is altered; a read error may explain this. CDR3 nucleotide sequence: TGTGCCGCCGGGAGGGAGAGAATCACAGATACGCGGTATTTT. Translating gives CAAGRERITDTRYF. V usage is TRBV10-3 and J usage is TRBJ2-3; 8 nucleotides line up with TRBD2. The CDR3 extends over 14 amino acids. Germline V lookup: CDR1 ENHRY, CDR2 SYGVKD.

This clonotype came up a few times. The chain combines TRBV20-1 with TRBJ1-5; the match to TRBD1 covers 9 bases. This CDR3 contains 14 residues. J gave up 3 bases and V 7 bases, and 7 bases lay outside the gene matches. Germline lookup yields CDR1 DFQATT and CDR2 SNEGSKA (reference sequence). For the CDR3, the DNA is TGCAGTGTCTGGACAGGGGAGAACAATCAGCCCCAGCATTTT. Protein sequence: CSVWTGENNQPQHF.

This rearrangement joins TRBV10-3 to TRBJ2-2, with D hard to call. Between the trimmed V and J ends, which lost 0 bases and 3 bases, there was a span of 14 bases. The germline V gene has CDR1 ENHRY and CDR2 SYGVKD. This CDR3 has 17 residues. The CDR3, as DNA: TGTGCCATCAGTGAGTCGAGACTGCCGCGAGACACCGGGGAGCTGTTTTTT. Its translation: CAISESRLPRDTGELFF.

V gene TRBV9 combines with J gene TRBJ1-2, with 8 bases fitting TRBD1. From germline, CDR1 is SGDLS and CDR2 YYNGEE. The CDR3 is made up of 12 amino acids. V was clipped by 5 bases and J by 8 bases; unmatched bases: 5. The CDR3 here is CASRGTGRGYTF. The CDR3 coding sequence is TGTGCCAGCAGAGGGACAGGTCGGGGCTACACCTTC.

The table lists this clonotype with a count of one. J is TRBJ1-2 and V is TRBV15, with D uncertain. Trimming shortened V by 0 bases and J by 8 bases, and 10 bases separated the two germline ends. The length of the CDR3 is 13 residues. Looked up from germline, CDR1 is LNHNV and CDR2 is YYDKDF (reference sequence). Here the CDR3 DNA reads TGTGCCACCAGCAGAGAAGGATCGGGCGGCTACACCTTC. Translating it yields CATSREGSGGYTF. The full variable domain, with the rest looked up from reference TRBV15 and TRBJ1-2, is DAMVIQNPRYQVTQFGKPVTLSCSQTLNHNVMYWYQQKSSQAPKLLFHYYDKDFNNEADTPDNFQSRRPNTSFCFLDIRSPGLGDTAMYLCATSREGSGGYTFGSGTRLTVV.